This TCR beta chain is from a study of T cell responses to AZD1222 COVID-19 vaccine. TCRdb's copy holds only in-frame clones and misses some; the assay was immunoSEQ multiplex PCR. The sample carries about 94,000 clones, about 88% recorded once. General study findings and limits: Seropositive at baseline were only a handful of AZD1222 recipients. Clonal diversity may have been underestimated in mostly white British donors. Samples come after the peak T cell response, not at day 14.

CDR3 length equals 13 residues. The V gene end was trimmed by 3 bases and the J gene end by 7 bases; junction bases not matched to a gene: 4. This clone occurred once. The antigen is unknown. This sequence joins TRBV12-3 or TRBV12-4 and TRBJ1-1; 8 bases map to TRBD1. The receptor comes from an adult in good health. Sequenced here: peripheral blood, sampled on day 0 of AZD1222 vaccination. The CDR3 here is CASSLGQANEAFF. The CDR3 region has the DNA TGTGCCAGCAGTTTGGGACAGGCCAATGAAGCTTTCTTT.